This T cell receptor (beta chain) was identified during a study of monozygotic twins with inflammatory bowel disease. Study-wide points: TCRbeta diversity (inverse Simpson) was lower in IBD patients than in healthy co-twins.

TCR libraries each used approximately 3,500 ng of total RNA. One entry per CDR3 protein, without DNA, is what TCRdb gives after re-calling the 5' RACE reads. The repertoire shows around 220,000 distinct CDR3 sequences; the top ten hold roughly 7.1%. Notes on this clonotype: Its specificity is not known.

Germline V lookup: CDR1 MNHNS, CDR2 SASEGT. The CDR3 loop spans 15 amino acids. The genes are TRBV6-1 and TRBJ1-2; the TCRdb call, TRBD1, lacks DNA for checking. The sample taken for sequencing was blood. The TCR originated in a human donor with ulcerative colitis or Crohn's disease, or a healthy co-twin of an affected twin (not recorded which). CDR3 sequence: CASSEAGGWNYGYTF.